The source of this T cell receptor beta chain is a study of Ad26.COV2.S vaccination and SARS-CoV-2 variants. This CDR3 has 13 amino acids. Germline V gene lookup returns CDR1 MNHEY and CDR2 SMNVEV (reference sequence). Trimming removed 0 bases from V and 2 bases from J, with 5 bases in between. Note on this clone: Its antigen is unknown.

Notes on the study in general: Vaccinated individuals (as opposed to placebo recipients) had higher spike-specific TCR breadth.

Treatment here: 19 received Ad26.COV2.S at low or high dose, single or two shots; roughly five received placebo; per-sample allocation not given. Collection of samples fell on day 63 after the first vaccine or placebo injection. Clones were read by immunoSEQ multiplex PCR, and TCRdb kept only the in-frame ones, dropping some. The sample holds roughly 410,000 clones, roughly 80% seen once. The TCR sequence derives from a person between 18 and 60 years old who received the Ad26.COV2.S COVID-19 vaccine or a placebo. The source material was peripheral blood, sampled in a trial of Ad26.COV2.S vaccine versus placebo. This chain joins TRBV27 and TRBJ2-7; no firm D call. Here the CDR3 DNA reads TGTGCCAGCAGTTTATCCGAGCCCTACGAGCAGTACTTC. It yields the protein CASSLSEPYEQYF.